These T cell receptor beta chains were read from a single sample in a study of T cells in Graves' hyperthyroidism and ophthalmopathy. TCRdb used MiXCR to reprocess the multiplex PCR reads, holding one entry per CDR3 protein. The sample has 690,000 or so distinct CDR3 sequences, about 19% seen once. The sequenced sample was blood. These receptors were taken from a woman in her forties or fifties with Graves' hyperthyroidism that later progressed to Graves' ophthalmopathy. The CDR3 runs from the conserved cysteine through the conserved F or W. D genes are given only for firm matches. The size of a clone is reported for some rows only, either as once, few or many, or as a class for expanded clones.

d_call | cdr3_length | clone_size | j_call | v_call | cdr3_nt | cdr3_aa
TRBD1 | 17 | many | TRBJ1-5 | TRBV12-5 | TGTGCTAGTGGGTCCTTCGACAGGGGGAATAGCAATCAGCCCCAGCATTTT | CASGSFDRGNSNQPQHF
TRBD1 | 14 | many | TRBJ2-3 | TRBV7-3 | TGTGCCAGCAGCGGTACAGGGGGCAGAGATACGCAGTATTTT | CASSGTGGRDTQYF
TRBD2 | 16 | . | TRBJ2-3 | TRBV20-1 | TGCAGTGCTAGAGTGCGGGGGGGACCTAGCACAGATACGCAGTATTTT | CSARVRGGPSTDTQYF
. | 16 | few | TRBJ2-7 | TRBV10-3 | TGTGCCATCAGTGACGTATTGGGGTTTAGCTCCTACGAGCAGTACTTC | CAISDVLGFSSYEQYF
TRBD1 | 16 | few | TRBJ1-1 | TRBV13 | TGTGCCAGCAGCTTCCTGCCAGGGGGTGGGAACACTGAAGCTTTCTTT | CASSFLPGGGNTEAFF
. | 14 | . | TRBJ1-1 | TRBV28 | TGTGCCAGCAGTTTAGTAAAGCTGGCGGCTGAAGCTTTCTTT | CASSLVKLAAEAFF
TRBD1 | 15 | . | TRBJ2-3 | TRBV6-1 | TGTGCCAGCAGGGCAAAACAGGGGGCCGGAGATACGCAGTATTTT | CASRAKQGAGDTQYF
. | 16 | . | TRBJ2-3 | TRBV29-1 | TGCAGCGTTGAAGTTGGAAGCAGGTCGTCCACAGATACGCAGTATTTT | CSVEVGSRSSTDTQYF
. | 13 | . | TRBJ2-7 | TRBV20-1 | TGCAGTGCTGAGGAGGGTGGGATAAACGAGCAGTACTTC | CSAEEGGINEQYF
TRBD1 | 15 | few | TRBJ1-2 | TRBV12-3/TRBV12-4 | TGTGCCAGCAGTTTTTCCTGGGGACAGATCTATGGCTACACCTTC | CASSFSWGQIYGYTF
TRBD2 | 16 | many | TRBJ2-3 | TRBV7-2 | TGTGCCAGCAGCTCCGTAGCGGGGGGGTACACAGATACGCAGTATTTT | CASSSVAGGYTDTQYF
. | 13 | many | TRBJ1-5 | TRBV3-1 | TGTGCCAGCAGCCATGAGGAGAATCAGCCCCAGCATTTT | CASSHEENQPQHF
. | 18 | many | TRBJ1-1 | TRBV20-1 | TGCAGTGCTAGAGATTTCCCGCCCCGGGGGGGGGCTAACACTGAAGCTTTCTTT | CSARDFPPRGGANTEAFF
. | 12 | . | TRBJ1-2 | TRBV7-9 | TGTGCCAGCAGCCGTATGGACTTAGCGAACACCTTC | CASSRMDLANTF
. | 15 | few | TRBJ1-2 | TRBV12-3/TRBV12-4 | TGTGCCAGCGTCCACGGGGGGCGCTTGAACTATGGCTACACCTTC | CASVHGGRLNYGYTF
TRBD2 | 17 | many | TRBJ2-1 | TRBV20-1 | TGCAGTGCTCCGCGCCTGACTAGCGGGTTAACCTACAATGAGCAGTTCTTC | CSAPRLTSGLTYNEQFF
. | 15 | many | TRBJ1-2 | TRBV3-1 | TGTGCCAGCAGCCAAGATCTGGGGTCCTCCGACGGCTACACCTTC | CASSQDLGSSDGYTF
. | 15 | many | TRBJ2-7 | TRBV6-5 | TGTGCCAGCAGTTACTCGCCGGGAACCGTCCACGAGCAGTACTTC | CASSYSPGTVHEQYF
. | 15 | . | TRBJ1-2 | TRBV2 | TGTGCCAGCAGTGAAATCCCTACAGGGCCCTATGGCTACACCTTC | CASSEIPTGPYGYTF
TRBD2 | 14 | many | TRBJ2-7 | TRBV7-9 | TGTGCCAGCAGCCTGGGTTCTAGCGGCTACGAGCAGTACTTC | CASSLGSSGYEQYF
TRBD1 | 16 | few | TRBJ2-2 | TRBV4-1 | TGCGCCAGCAGCCCTGGACAGGGAGGAGACACCGGGGAGCTGTTTTTT | CASSPGQGGDTGELFF
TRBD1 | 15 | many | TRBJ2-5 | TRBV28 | TGTGCCAGCAGTTTCCCCGGGTGGACAGGAGAGACCCAGTACTTC | CASSFPGWTGETQYF